A single sample gave rise to the 20 T cell receptor beta chains below, sequenced in a study of cytomegalovirus exposure and HLA in healthy donors. Researchers ran the PCR with 60 Vbeta and 13 Jbeta primers. Clones were sequenced by immunoSEQ multiplex PCR, and TCRdb holds only the in-frame ones, with some missing. This sample has around 130,000 clones, with 80% found just once. Sequenced input: PBMCs. These receptors originate from a young man in good health and CMV-seronegative.

This clone was observed a handful of times. The chain uses TRBV2 and TRBJ1-5, with a weak D call TRBD1 (5 bases). Trimming took 8 bases from V and 7 from J, leaving 24 bases between them. CDR1 SNHLY and CDR2 FYNNEI come from the germline V gene. This CDR3 has 16 residues. In DNA form, the CDR3 reads TGTGCCAGCGGAGGGGATCAAGGGGTTTTGCGGCAGCCCCAGCATTTT. Translation gives CASGGDQGVLRQPQHF.

This clone appeared a few times. The chain carries TRBV18 and TRBJ2-7, with TRBD1 matching 8 bases. Germline CDR1 and CDR2: KGHSH and LQKENI. V shed 6 bases, J shed 6 bases, and the junction held 13 bases outside the gene matches. The CDR3 has 15 amino acids. The CDR3 DNA sequence: TGTGCCAGCTCCAACGGACAGGGCCTATATGGCGAGCAGTACTTC. It is translated as CASSNGQGLYGEQYF.

The count of this clone is one. The V call is TRBV19, the J call TRBJ2-4; a weak D match, TRBD1 (5 bases). The length of the CDR3 is 15 residues. Germline-derived CDR1 and CDR2 are LNHDA and SQIVND (reference sequence). Trimming removed 5 bases from V and 0 bases from J, with 11 bases in between. CDR3 protein: CASSSQGAAKNIQYF. CDR3 coding DNA: TGTGCCAGTAGTTCTCAGGGTGCAGCCAAAAACATTCAGTACTTC.

This clone has a single count. This chain uses TRBV4-1 with TRBJ2-7; TRBD1 might be the D (6 bases). The CDR3 spans 15 residues. V was shortened by 1 base and J by 4 bases, with 14 bases between the two germline ends. Germline V gene data show CDR1 as MGHRA and CDR2 as YSYEKL. Here the CDR3 DNA reads TGCGCCAGCAGCCAAGGGCCAGGGGATTCTTACGAGCAGTACTTC. It is translated as CASSQGPGDSYEQYF.

The rearrangement links TRBV29-1 to TRBJ1-4; D ambiguous. Deletions cut 8 bases from V and 4 bases from J, with 17 bases between. CDR1 is SQVTM and CDR2 is ANQGSEA in the germline V gene. This CDR3 region has 14 residues. This chain's CDR3 is CSYKSVEGNEKLFF. For the CDR3, the DNA is TGCAGCTACAAGTCCGTGGAGGGTAATGAAAAACTGTTTTTT.

The chain has TRBV5-1 and TRBJ2-3, with 8 nucleotides matching TRBD2. This CDR3 region has 16 residues. Germline V gene sequence: CDR1 SGHRS, CDR2 YFSETQ. Unmatched junction bases numbered 7, after V lost 2 bases and J lost 2 bases. The CDR3 here is CASSFIAGKPTDTQYF. The CDR3 DNA sequence: TGCGCCAGCAGCTTTATAGCGGGAAAGCCCACAGATACGCAGTATTTT.

The rearrangement joins TRBV2 to TRBJ2-1; 9 bases fit TRBD2. The V gene's germline CDR1 is SNHLY and CDR2 FYNNEI. V was pared by 10 bases and J by 4 bases, with 8 bases of the junction left unmatched. The CDR3 runs to 14 residues. CDR3 nucleotides: TGTGCCATCCAGGCTAGCGGGAAATACAATGAGCAGTTCTTC. Translated: CAIQASGKYNEQFF.

The chain has TRBV19 and TRBJ2-7; D might be TRBD2 (7 bases). Germline V gene lookup returns CDR1 LNHDA and CDR2 SQIVND (reference sequence). Trimming stripped 5 bases from V and 7 bases from J, with 18 bases between. This CDR3 comprises 14 residues. CDR3 in DNA: TGTGCCAGTAGTGCGACTCCTGGGGGGGCTGAGCAGTACTTC. Translating it yields CASSATPGGAEQYF.

This rearrangement joins TRBV30 to TRBJ2-6; unclear D gene. Germline V gene lookup returns CDR1 GTSNPN and CDR2 SVGIG (reference sequence). The V and J ends lost 5 bases and 0 bases respectively, with 5 bases between them. CDR3 length equals 13 residues. The CDR3 loop is CAWGVSGANVLTF. The DNA for the CDR3 is TGTGCCTGGGGAGTCTCTGGGGCCAACGTCCTGACTTTC. The full variable domain, its missing parts supplied by reference TRBV30 and TRBJ2-6, is SQTIHQWPATLVQPVGSPLSLECTVEGTSNPNLYWYRQAAGRGLQLLFYSVGIGQISSEVPQNLSASRPQDRQFILSSKKLLLSDSGFYLCAWGVSGANVLTFGAGSRLTVL.

V gene TRBV6-1 combines with J gene TRBJ1-1; tentative D call: TRBD1 (5 bases). Germline values: CDR1 MNHNS, CDR2 SASEGT. There are 14 residues in the CDR3. The V end lost 3 bases, the J end lost 5 bases, and 13 bases lay between the germline ends. The DNA for the CDR3 is TGTGCCAGCAGTGATAGGTCGGGGGGGACTGAAGCTTTCTTT. Its protein product is CASSDRSGGTEAFF.

This chain joins TRBV5-1 and TRBJ2-3; TRBD2 matches at 9 bases. With V trimmed by 4 bases and J by 2 bases, 5 bases remained unmatched. The germline V gene encodes CDR1 SGHRS and CDR2 YFSETQ. The CDR3 covers 15 residues. DNA for the CDR3: TGCGCCAGCAGCGTGACTAGCGGCTCCACAGATACGCAGTATTTT. Protein: CASSVTSGSTDTQYF.

This clone was seen a single time. Other DNA variants within this sample encode the same CDR3. This chain connects TRBV27 to TRBJ2-6; the D is unclear. The CDR3 loop spans 13 amino acids. V lost 9 bases and J 0 bases, leaving 6 bases between the germline ends. Germline CDR1 MNHEY, CDR2 SMNVEV (reference sequence). The CDR3 bases are TGTGCCAGTTCGAGCTCTGGGGCCAACGTCCTGACTTTC. Protein product: CASSSSGANVLTF.

The chain links TRBV5-1 to TRBJ1-4; 7 bases are a match to TRBD1. CDR1 and CDR2 from the germline V gene are SGHRS and YFSETQ. V shed 2 bases, J shed 7 bases, and the junction held 8 bases outside the gene matches. CDR3 size: 15 residues. This CDR3 reads CASSFQGGEGEKLFF. In nucleotides, the CDR3 is TGCGCCAGCAGCTTCCAGGGGGGAGAAGGTGAAAAACTGTTTTTT. The full variable domain, rest sourced from reference TRBV5-1 and TRBJ1-4, is KAGVTQTPRYLIKTRGQQVTLSCSPISGHRSVSWYQQTPGQGLQFLFEYFSETQRNKGNFPGRFSGRQFSNSRSEMNVSTLELGDSALYLCASSFQGGEGEKLFFGSGTQLSVL.

This rearrangement joins TRBV18 to TRBJ1-4; unclear D gene. The CDR3 covers 16 residues. Germline CDR1 KGHSH, CDR2 LQKENI. With 2 bases removed from V and 5 bases from J, the gap between germline ends came to 15 bases. Here the CDR3 reads CASSPITQSRNEKLFF. In nucleotides, the CDR3 is TGTGCCAGCTCACCAATTACACAGTCGAGAAATGAAAAACTGTTTTTT.

The V call is TRBV5-1, the J call TRBJ2-3, with D possibly matching TRBD2 (6 bases). V shed 0 bases and J shed 1 base, with 9 bases lying between them. The germline V gene has CDR1 SGHRS and CDR2 YFSETQ. The CDR3 length is 15 residues. CDR3 sequence reads: CASSLVGGGTDTQYF. Written as DNA, the CDR3 is TGCGCCAGCAGCTTGGTGGGGGGAGGCACAGATACGCAGTATTTT.

The chain uses TRBV19 and TRBJ1-2; D gene uncertain. This CDR3 has 12 residues. The V end was cut by 7 bases, the J end by 2 bases, with 8 bases between. The germline CDR1 and CDR2 sequences are LNHDA and SQIVND (reference sequence). CDR3 in amino acids: CASTTPNYGYTF. CDR3 in DNA: TGTGCCAGTACCACACCCAACTATGGCTACACCTTC.

The chain has TRBV4-3 and TRBJ2-7; 9 nucleotides agree with TRBD2. This CDR3 is built from 15 residues. The germline gives CDR1 LGHNA, CDR2 YSLEER. The V segment lost 5 bases and the J segment 3 bases; nucleotides outside the gene matches: 8. The CDR3 nucleotides read TGCGCCAGCAGCGAAGGGGCGGGAGGGGGCTACGAGCAGTACTTC. Its translation: CASSEGAGGGYEQYF.

The chain joins TRBV19 to TRBJ1-2, with D hard to call. Trimming removed 1 base at V and 7 bases at J, with 16 bases between. The germline gives CDR1 LNHDA, CDR2 SQIVND (reference sequence). The CDR3 is 15 residues long. The CDR3 coding sequence is TGTGCCAGTAGTATAGTCCCGGGTTTAGTGGGTGGCTACACCTTC. Protein: CASSIVPGLVGGYTF.

CDR3 amino acids: CASSQVPRPSWRELSRDNEQFF. The CDR3 DNA reads as TGCGCCAGCAGCCAAGTGCCCCGGCCGTCGTGGCGGGAGCTTTCCCGGGACAATGAGCAGTTCTTC. The gene calls are TRBV4-1 and TRBJ2-1; 7 bases agree with TRBD2. The CDR3 totals 22 residues. The V gene end was trimmed by 1 base and the J gene end by 5 bases; junction bases not matched to a gene: 26. Germline V gene sequence: CDR1 MGHRA, CDR2 YSYEKL.

The chain recombines TRBV10-1 with TRBJ2-1, with TRBD2 matching over 9 bases. CDR1 is WNHNN, CDR2 SYGVQD, per germline (reference sequence). V lost 4 bases and J lost 6; bases outside the gene matches: 16. The CDR3 sequence is 18 residues long. The CDR3 DNA reads as TGCGCCAGCAGTGGAACGGTGCGCCTAGCGGGATCGTCCAATGAGCAGTTCTTC. Protein product: CASSGTVRLAGSSNEQFF.